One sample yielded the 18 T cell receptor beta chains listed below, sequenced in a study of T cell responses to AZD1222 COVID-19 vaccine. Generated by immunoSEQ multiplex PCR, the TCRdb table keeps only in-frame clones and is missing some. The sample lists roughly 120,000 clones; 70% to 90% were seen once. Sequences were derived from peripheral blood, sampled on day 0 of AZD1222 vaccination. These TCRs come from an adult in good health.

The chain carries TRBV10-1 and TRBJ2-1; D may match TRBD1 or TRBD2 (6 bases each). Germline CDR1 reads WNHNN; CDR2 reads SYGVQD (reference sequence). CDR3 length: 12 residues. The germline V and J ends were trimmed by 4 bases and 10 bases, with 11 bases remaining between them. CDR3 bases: TGCGCCAGCAGTGGGGGGGCAGGGGAGCAGTTCTTC. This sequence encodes CASSGGAGEQFF.

For the CDR3, the DNA is TGTGCCAGCAGCGTACTGGGGGACCCCGGGGGAGAGACCCAGTACTTC. This codes for CASSVLGDPGGETQYF. The J gene is TRBJ2-5, the V gene TRBV9, with D possibly being TRBD2 (6 bases). Germline V gene sequence: CDR1 SGDLS, CDR2 YYNGEE. The CDR3 extends over 16 amino acids. Trimming removed 1 base at V and 4 bases at J, with 17 bases between.

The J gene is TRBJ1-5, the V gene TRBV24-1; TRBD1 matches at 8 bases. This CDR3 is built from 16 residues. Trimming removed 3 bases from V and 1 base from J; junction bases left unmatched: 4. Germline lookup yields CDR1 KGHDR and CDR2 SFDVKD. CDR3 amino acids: CATSDARGPSNQPQHF. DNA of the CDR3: TGTGCCACCAGTGATGCCAGGGGGCCGAGCAATCAGCCCCAGCATTTT.

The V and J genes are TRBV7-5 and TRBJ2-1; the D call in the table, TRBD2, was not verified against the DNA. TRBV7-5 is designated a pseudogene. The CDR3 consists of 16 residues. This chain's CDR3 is CARSQGRGSSYNEQFF. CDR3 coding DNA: TGTGCCAGAAGCCAGGGGAGGGGGAGCTCTTACAATGAGCAGTTCTTC.

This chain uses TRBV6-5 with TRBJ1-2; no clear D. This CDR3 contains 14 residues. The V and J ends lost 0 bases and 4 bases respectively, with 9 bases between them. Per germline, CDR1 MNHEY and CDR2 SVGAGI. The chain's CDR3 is CASSYSMAVYGYTF. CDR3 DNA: TGTGCCAGCAGTTACTCGATGGCGGTCTATGGCTACACCTTC.

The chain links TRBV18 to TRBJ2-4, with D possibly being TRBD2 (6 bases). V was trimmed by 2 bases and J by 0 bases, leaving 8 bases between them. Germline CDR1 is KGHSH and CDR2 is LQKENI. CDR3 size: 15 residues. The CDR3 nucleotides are TGTGCCAGCTCACCAGCGGGACTAGCCAAAAACATTCAGTACTTC. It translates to CASSPAGLAKNIQYF.

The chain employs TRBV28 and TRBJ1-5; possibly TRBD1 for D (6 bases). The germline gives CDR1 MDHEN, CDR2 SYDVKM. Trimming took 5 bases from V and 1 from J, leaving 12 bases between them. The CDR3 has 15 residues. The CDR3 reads CASSPYRESNQPQHF. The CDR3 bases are TGTGCCAGCAGTCCTTACAGGGAGAGCAATCAGCCCCAGCATTTT.

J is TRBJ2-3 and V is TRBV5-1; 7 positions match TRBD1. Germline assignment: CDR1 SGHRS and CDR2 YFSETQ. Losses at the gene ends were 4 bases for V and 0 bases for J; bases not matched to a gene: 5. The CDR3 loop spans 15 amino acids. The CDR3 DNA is TGCGCCAGCAGCGGACCGGGACAGAGCACAGATACGCAGTATTTT. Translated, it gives CASSGPGQSTDTQYF.

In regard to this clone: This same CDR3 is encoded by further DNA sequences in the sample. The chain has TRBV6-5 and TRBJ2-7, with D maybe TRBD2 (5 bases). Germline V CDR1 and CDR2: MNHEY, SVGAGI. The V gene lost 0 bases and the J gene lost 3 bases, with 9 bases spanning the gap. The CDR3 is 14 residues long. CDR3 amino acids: CASSYSTGNYEQYF. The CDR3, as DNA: TGTGCCAGCAGTTACTCGACGGGAAACTACGAGCAGTACTTC.

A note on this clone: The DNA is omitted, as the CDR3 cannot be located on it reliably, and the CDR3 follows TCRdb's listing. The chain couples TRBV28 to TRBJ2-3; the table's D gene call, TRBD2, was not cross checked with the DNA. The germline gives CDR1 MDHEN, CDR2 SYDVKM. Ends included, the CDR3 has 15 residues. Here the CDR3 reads CASILGGKSTDTQYF.

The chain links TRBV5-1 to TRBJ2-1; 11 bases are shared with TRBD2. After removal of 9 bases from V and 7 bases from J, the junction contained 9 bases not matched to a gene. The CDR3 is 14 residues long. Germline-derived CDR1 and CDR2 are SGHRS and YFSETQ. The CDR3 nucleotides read TGCGCCACCACTCTTAGCGGGAGGGGTAATGAGCAGTTCTTC. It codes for CATTLSGRGNEQFF.

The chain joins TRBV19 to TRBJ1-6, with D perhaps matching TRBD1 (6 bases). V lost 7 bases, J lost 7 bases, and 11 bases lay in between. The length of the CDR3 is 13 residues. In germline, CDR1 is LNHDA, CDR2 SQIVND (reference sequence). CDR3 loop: CASNEGGNSPLHF. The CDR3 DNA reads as TGTGCCAGTAACGAGGGGGGCAATTCACCCCTCCACTTT.

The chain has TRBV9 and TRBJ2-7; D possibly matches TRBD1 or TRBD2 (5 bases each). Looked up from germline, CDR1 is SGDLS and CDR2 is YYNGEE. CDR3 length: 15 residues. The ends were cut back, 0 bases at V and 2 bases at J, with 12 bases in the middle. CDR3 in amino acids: CASSVEGTRTYEQYF. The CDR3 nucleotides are TGTGCCAGCAGCGTAGAAGGGACCCGAACCTACGAGCAGTACTTC.

This CDR3 reads CASSFGTIISTDTQYF. For the CDR3, the DNA is TGTGCCAGCAGCTTCGGGACTATCATAAGCACAGATACGCAGTATTTT. The V gene is TRBV7-6, the J gene TRBJ2-3; 7 bases map to TRBD2. Germline V CDR1 and CDR2: SGHVS, FNYEAQ. The CDR3 extends over 16 amino acids. The junction had 6 bases not matched to a gene; V was cut back by 3 bases and J by 0 bases. Full variable domain (outside the CDR3, taken from reference TRBV7-6 and TRBJ2-3): GAGVSQSPRYKVTKRGQDVALRCDPISGHVSLYWYRQALGQGPEFLTYFNYEAQQDKSGLPNDRFSAERPEGSISTLTIQRTEQRDSAMYRCASSFGTIISTDTQYFGPGTRLTVL.

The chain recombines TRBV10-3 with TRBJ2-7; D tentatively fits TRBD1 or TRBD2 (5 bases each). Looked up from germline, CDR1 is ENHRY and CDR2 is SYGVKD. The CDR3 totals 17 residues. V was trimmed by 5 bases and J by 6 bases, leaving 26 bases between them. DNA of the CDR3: TGTGCCATCAGTTTTACCGGGACCGCCGGGTCCTTAACCGAGCAGTACTTC. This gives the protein CAISFTGTAGSLTEQYF.

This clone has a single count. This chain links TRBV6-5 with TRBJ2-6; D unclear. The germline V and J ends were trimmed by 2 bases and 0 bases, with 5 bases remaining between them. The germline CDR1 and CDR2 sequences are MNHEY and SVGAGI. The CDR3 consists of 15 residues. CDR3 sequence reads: CASSYASSGANVLTF. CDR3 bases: TGTGCCAGCAGTTACGCCAGCTCTGGGGCCAACGTCCTGACTTTC.

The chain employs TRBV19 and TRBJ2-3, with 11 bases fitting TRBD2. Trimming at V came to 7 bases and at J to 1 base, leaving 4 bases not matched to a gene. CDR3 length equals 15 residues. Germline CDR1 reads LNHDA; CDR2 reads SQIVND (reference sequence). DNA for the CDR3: TGTGCCAGTACAGATAGCGGGAGGGGCACAGATACGCAGTATTTT. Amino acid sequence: CASTDSGRGTDTQYF.

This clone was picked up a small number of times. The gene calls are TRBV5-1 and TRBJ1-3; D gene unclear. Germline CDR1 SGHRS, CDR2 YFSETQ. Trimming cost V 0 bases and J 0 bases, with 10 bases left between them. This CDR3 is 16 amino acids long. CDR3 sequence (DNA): TGCGCCAGCAGCTTGGGGGGAATCAGCTCTGGAAACACCATATATTTT. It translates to CASSLGGISSGNTIYF. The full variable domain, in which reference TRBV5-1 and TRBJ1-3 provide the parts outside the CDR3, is KAGVTQTPRYLIKTRGQQVTLSCSPISGHRSVSWYQQTPGQGLQFLFEYFSETQRNKGNFPGRFSGRQFSNSRSEMNVSTLELGDSALYLCASSLGGISSGNTIYFGEGSWLTVV.